The 5 T cell receptor beta chains below all came from one sample that was sequenced in a study of blood T cell repertoires in COVID-19. Clones were read by immunoSEQ multiplex PCR, and TCRdb kept only the in-frame ones, dropping some. The sample records roughly 300,000 clones, approximately 87% being singletons. The sample was PBMCs or T cells enriched from blood (not recorded which). These receptors came from a woman aged 30 to 39 who had recovered from COVID-19.

The V gene is TRBV19, the J gene TRBJ1-4; 7 bases are shared with TRBD1. Trimming at V came to 10 bases and at J to 11 bases, leaving 13 bases not matched to a gene. The germline V gene encodes CDR1 LNHDA and CDR2 SQIVND (reference sequence). The CDR3 runs to 13 residues. As DNA, the CDR3 is TGTGCCACCAAAACCTTCCAGGGGGACAAACTGTTTTTT. It codes for CATKTFQGDKLFF.

J is TRBJ2-7 and V is TRBV28, with no clear D. The CDR3 totals 12 residues. V was cut by 4 bases and J by 5 bases, with 9 bases left in between. The germline V gene has CDR1 MDHEN and CDR2 SYDVKM. The CDR3 region has the DNA TGTGCCAGCAGTTCCCCTCTCGACGAGCAGTACTTC. This codes for CASSSPLDEQYF.

V usage is TRBV12-3 or TRBV12-4 and J usage is TRBJ1-6; possibly TRBD1 for D (6 bases). The V gene lost 5 bases and the J gene lost 10 bases, with 12 bases spanning the gap. This CDR3 comprises 13 residues. The CDR3 nucleotides read TGTGCCAGCAGTACAACAGGGAACTCACCCCTCCACTTT. It is translated as CASSTTGNSPLHF.

J is TRBJ1-6 and V is TRBV2; maybe TRBD1 (5 bases). CDR3 size: 13 residues. V was cut by 9 bases and J by 17 bases, with 23 bases left in between. Germline V gene sequence: CDR1 SNHLY, CDR2 FYNNEI. CDR3 nucleotide sequence: TGTGCCAGTGGGGCCGGCGTCGCGGTATTAATCCACTTT. It is translated as CASGAGVAVLIHF.

V usage is TRBV18 and J usage is TRBJ1-6; D unclear. CDR1 is KGHSH, CDR2 LQKENI, per germline. V was clipped by 3 bases and J by 5 bases, with 14 bases between them. The CDR3 is 16 residues long. The CDR3 sequence: CASSPQVNTNNSPLHF. The CDR3 region has the DNA TGTGCCAGCTCACCTCAGGTTAACACAAATAATTCACCCCTCCACTTT.